Following are 24 T cell receptor beta chains from one sample sequenced in a study of blood T cell repertoires in COVID-19 (dated by TCRdb to about 2020). Library method: the immunoSEQ multiplex PCR assay. In TCRdb, the immuneACCESS table is reduced to in-frame sequences with V and J assigned. These tables do not hold every clone; where another copy was compared, an unresolved V gene accounts for under half, and the others remain unexplained. The sample has 250,000 or so clones on record, roughly 83% of them singletons. About 9.6% of the sample comes from the top ten. The sample consisted of peripheral blood. These receptors came from an elderly man with acute or convalescent COVID-19.

This chain uses TRBV9 with TRBJ1-5; a weak D match, TRBD1 (5 bases). CDR3 length equals 14 residues. Germline-derived CDR1 and CDR2 are SGDLS and YYNGEE. Trimming took off 5 bases at V and 2 bases at J, with 11 bases between the two ends. Here the CDR3 reads CASSTGGGNQPQHF. Written as DNA, the CDR3 is TGTGCCAGCAGTACCGGAGGGGGCAATCAGCCCCAGCATTTT. Based on the CDR3 plus reference TRBV9 and TRBJ1-5, the full variable domain is DSGVTQTPKHLITATGQRVTLRCSPRSGDLSVYWYQQSLDQGLQFLIQYYNGEERAKGNILERFSAQQFPDLHSELNLSSLELGDSALYFCASSTGGGNQPQHFGDGTRLSIL.

This clone was recorded once. The V gene is TRBV5-5, the J gene TRBJ1-2; D uncertain. CDR3 length equals 17 residues. The V end was cut by 0 bases, the J end by 0 bases, with 15 bases between. Germline CDR1 is SGHKS and CDR2 is YYEKEE (reference sequence). The CDR3 DNA follows: TGTGCCAGCAGCTTGGCCGTACAGACCCGAGCTAACTATGGCTACACCTTC. Encoded protein: CASSLAVQTRANYGYTF. The variable domain in full, completed from reference TRBV5-5 and TRBJ1-2, reads DAGVTQSPTHLIKTRGQQVTLRCSPISGHKSVSWYQQVLGQGPQFIFQYYEKEERGRGNFPDRFSARQFPNYSSELNVNALLLGDSALYLCASSLAVQTRANYGYTFGSGTRLTVV.

This sequence joins TRBV9 and TRBJ2-7; tentatively, D is TRBD1 (6 bases). Looked up from germline, CDR1 is SGDLS and CDR2 is YYNGEE. Trimming removed 0 bases at V and 3 bases at J, with 13 bases between. CDR3 length: 15 residues. The CDR3 DNA is TGTGCCAGCAGCGTAGCCTCAACAGGGCGCTACGAGCAGTACTTC. Protein sequence: CASSVASTGRYEQYF.

This sequence joins TRBV2 and TRBJ1-2; 9 positions match TRBD1. Germline V gene sequence: CDR1 SNHLY, CDR2 FYNNEI. Trimming took 6 bases from V and 7 from J; bases not matched to a gene: 9. This CDR3 has 14 amino acids. Here the CDR3 reads CASRGDREIAGYTF. The CDR3 nucleotides are TGTGCCAGCAGGGGGGACAGGGAGATAGCTGGCTACACCTTC.

The chain links TRBV19 to TRBJ2-3, with D perhaps matching TRBD1 (6 bases). Trimming cost V 3 bases and J 4 bases, with 11 bases left between them. Per germline, CDR1 LNHDA and CDR2 SQIVND (reference sequence). This CDR3 has 14 residues. Written as DNA, the CDR3 is TGTGCCAGTAGTATCGCCAGGGGCCCAGATACGCAGTATTTT. Translation gives CASSIARGPDTQYF.

This clone was counted once. This chain joins TRBV5-1 and TRBJ1-4, with D perhaps TRBD1 (5 bases). Trimming removed 3 bases from V and 6 bases from J, with 15 bases in between. Per germline, CDR1 SGHRS and CDR2 YFSETQ. The CDR3 covers 15 residues. The CDR3 loop reads CASSSAGPLDEKLFF. For the CDR3, the DNA is TGCGCCAGCAGCTCGGCGGGACCTCTGGATGAAAAACTGTTTTTT.

The chain couples TRBV19 to TRBJ1-2; D perhaps matches TRBD1 (6 bases). This CDR3 is 13 amino acids long. Trimming shortened V by 7 bases and J by 4 bases, and 13 bases separated the two germline ends. Germline CDR1 and CDR2: LNHDA and SQIVND (reference sequence). CDR3 loop: CASTEQGIYGYTF. DNA for the CDR3: TGTGCCAGTACCGAGCAGGGGATCTATGGCTACACCTTC.

The rearrangement uses TRBV6-5 and TRBJ1-5; D possibly corresponds to TRBD1 (5 bases). Trimming cost V 0 bases and J 10 bases, with 19 bases left between them. CDR3 length: 16 amino acids. Germline V CDR1 and CDR2: MNHEY, SVGAGI. This CDR3 reads CASSYSGGPGGSPQHF. The CDR3 nucleotides are TGTGCCAGCAGTTACTCGGGGGGACCCGGGGGTTCACCCCAGCATTTT.

The chain carries TRBV3-1 (or the pseudogene TRBV3-2) and TRBJ1-6, with D perhaps matching TRBD1 (6 bases). Trimming stripped 3 bases from V and 5 bases from J, with 17 bases between. In germline, CDR1 is LGHDT, CDR2 YNNKEL (reference sequence). This CDR3 is 17 amino acids long. The CDR3 loop reads CASSHLRTERNNSPLHF. The DNA for the CDR3 is TGTGCCAGCAGCCACCTCCGGACAGAGCGAAATAATTCACCCCTCCACTTT.

V usage is TRBV5-4 and J usage is TRBJ1-2, with D possibly TRBD1 on 5 matching bases. Trimming took off 1 base at V and 9 bases at J, with 19 bases between the two ends. This CDR3 is 15 amino acids long. Germline CDR1 and CDR2: SGHNT and YYREEE (reference sequence). Written as DNA, the CDR3 is TGTGCCAGCAGCTTGACAGGACATCCCCCCTCTAGCTACACCTTC. Protein sequence: CASSLTGHPPSSYTF.

The V call is TRBV2, the J call TRBJ1-5; D unresolved. Germline V gene lookup returns CDR1 SNHLY and CDR2 FYNNEI. The CDR3 covers 13 residues. V lost 7 bases, J lost 4 bases, and 11 bases lay in between. DNA for the CDR3: TGTGCCAGCATGAATGGTAGAAATCAGCCCCAGCATTTT. It encodes CASMNGRNQPQHF.

The chain employs TRBV5-1 and TRBJ2-6, with D possibly TRBD1 on 5 matching bases. The CDR3 has 15 amino acids. Trimming shortened V by 4 bases and J by 0 bases, and 8 bases separated the two germline ends. Per germline, CDR1 SGHRS and CDR2 YFSETQ. In DNA, the CDR3 is TGCGCCAGCAGCATAAGGGGCTCTGGGGCCAACGTCCTGACTTTC. This codes for CASSIRGSGANVLTF.

This chain joins TRBV5-1 and TRBJ2-1; TRBD1 matches 9 bases. The ends lost 4 bases at V and 7 bases at J; junction bases unmatched: 9. The CDR3 consists of 15 residues. Germline V gives CDR1 SGHRS, CDR2 YFSETQ. CDR3 protein: CASSVAGQGGNEQFF. The CDR3 DNA reads as TGCGCCAGCAGCGTGGCGGGACAGGGTGGGAATGAGCAGTTCTTC.

The rearrangement joins TRBV5-1 to TRBJ2-6; 9 bases match TRBD1. V lost 2 bases and J lost 4; bases outside the gene matches: 10. CDR1 is SGHRS and CDR2 is YFSETQ in the germline V gene. This CDR3 has 18 amino acids. This CDR3 reads CASSFSGQGLSGANVLTF. CDR3 nucleotide sequence: TGCGCCAGCAGCTTTTCGGGACAGGGACTCTCCGGGGCCAACGTCCTGACTTTC.

The chain combines TRBV7-9 with TRBJ1-2; D possibly corresponds to TRBD1 (6 bases). The CDR3 has 13 residues. Trimming stripped 2 bases from V and 3 bases from J, with 7 bases between. In germline, CDR1 is SEHNR, CDR2 FQNEAQ (reference sequence). CDR3 residues: CASSLYRDYGYTF. In nucleotides, the CDR3 is TGTGCCAGCAGCTTATACAGGGACTATGGCTACACCTTC.

The chain has TRBV30 and TRBJ1-4; TRBD1 agrees at 10 bases. This CDR3 has 17 residues. The germline V gene has CDR1 GTSNPN and CDR2 SVGIG (reference sequence). V lost 4 bases to trimming and J lost 3 bases; unmatched junction nucleotides: 11. Here the CDR3 DNA reads TGTGCCTGGACTACGGGACAGGGGACCTGGGCTAATGAAAAACTGTTTTTT. Its protein product is CAWTTGQGTWANEKLFF. The full variable domain, rest sourced from reference TRBV30 and TRBJ1-4, is SQTIHQWPATLVQPVGSPLSLECTVEGTSNPNLYWYRQAAGRGLQLLFYSVGIGQISSEVPQNLSASRPQDRQFILSSKKLLLSDSGFYLCAWTTGQGTWANEKLFFGSGTQLSVL.

This chain uses TRBV7-2 with TRBJ2-7, with D possibly being TRBD1 (5 bases). CDR3 length: 15 amino acids. V lost 1 base to trimming and J lost 0 bases, with 10 bases between them. CDR1 and CDR2 from the germline V gene are SGHTA and FQGNSA. CDR3 amino acids: CASSLGGLNSYEQYF. The CDR3 region has the DNA TGTGCCAGCAGCTTAGGGGGCCTAAACTCCTACGAGCAGTACTTC.

This clone was seen once. The rearrangement links TRBV24-1 to TRBJ2-7; D possibly corresponds to TRBD1 (6 bases). The CDR3 contains 13 residues. Trimming left V 1 base short and J 5 bases short, with 8 bases between. Germline CDR1 KGHDR, CDR2 SFDVKD. CDR3 amino acids: CATSDLQGNEQYF. DNA of the CDR3: TGTGCCACCAGTGATTTACAGGGAAACGAGCAGTACTTC.

V usage is TRBV18 and J usage is TRBJ2-2; 9 nucleotides line up with TRBD2. J lost 0 bases, V lost 4 bases, and 15 bases had no gene match. The V gene's germline CDR1 is KGHSH and CDR2 LQKENI. The CDR3 totals 20 residues. The CDR3 DNA reads TGTGCCAGCTCACTTTTCGGGACTAGCCTACTAACCGCGAACACCGGGGAGCTGTTTTTT. Translating it yields CASSLFGTSLLTANTGELFF. Full variable domain (outside the CDR3, taken from reference TRBV18 and TRBJ2-2): NAGVMQNPRHLVRRRGQEARLRCSPMKGHSHVYWYRQLPEEGLKFMVYLQKENIIDESGMPKERFSAEFPKEGPSILRIQQVVRGDSAAYFCASSLFGTSLLTANTGELFFGEGSRLTVL.

J is TRBJ1-5 and V is TRBV19, with 7 bases matching TRBD1. V lost 4 bases to trimming and J lost 0 bases; unmatched junction nucleotides: 3. There are 15 residues in the CDR3. The germline V gene has CDR1 LNHDA and CDR2 SQIVND (reference sequence). As DNA, the CDR3 is TGTGCCAGTAGTAGGAGGGGGCATAGCAATCAGCCCCAGCATTTT. This translates into CASSRRGHSNQPQHF.

This clone was recorded a few times. The chain carries TRBV28 and TRBJ2-7; 7 positions agree with TRBD1. V was pared by 0 bases and J by 5 bases, with 10 bases of the junction left unmatched. Germline V CDR1 and CDR2: MDHEN, SYDVKM. The CDR3 is made up of 16 amino acids. The CDR3 DNA follows: TGTGCCAGCAGTTTATGGGTTGGGGACAGTGGTAACGAGCAGTACTTC. Translated: CASSLWVGDSGNEQYF.

This clone was found a few times. This sequence joins TRBV6-5 and TRBJ2-7, with TRBD1 identical over 10 bases. V lost 4 bases, J lost 3 bases, and 6 bases stayed unmatched. The CDR3 is made up of 15 amino acids. Germline V gene data show CDR1 as MNHEY and CDR2 as SVGAGI. CDR3: CASSFTGTGVYEQYF. CDR3 coding DNA: TGTGCCAGCAGTTTCACCGGGACAGGGGTCTACGAGCAGTACTTC.

This rearrangement joins TRBV5-1 to TRBJ1-1, with TRBD1 matching over 9 bases. CDR1 and CDR2 from the germline V gene are SGHRS and YFSETQ. The CDR3 spans 15 residues. The junction had 11 bases not matched to a gene; V was cut back by 5 bases and J by 6 bases. The CDR3, as DNA: TGCGCCAGCAGTTACTCCGGGACAGGGTCCCCTGAAGCTTTCTTT. Translating it yields CASSYSGTGSPEAFF.

This rearrangement joins TRBV5-1 to TRBJ2-7; D perhaps matches TRBD2 (5 bases). The V end lost 4 bases, the J end lost 5 bases, and 13 bases lay between the germline ends. Per the germline V gene, CDR1 is SGHRS and CDR2 is YFSETQ. CDR3 length: 13 amino acids. For the CDR3, the DNA is TGCGCCAGCAGCCCCCCACTAGGAAACGAGCAGTACTTC. Its protein is CASSPPLGNEQYF.